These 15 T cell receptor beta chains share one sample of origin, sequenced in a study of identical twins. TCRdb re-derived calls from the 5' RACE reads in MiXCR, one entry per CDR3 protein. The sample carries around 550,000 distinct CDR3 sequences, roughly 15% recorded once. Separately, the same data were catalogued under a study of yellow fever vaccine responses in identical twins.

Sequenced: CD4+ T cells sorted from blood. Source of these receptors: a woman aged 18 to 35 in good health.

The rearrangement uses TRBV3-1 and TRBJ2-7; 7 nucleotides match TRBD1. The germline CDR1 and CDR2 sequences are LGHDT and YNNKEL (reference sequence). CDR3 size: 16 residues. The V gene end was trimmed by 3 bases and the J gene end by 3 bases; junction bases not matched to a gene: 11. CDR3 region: CASSHPGAGGFYEQYF. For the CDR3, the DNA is TGTGCCAGCAGCCACCCCGGGGCAGGGGGATTCTACGAGCAGTACTTC.

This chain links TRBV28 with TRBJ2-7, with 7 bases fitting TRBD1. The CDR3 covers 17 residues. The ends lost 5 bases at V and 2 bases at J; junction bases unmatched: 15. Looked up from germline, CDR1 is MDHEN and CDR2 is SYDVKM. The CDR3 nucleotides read TGTGCCAGCAGTCAACCACCCCAGACAGGGATTCCCTACGAGCAGTACTTC. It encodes CASSQPPQTGIPYEQYF.

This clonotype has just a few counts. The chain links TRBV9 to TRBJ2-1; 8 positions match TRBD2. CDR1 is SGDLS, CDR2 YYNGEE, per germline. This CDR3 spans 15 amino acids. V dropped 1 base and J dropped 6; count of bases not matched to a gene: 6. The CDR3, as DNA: TGTGCCAGCAGCGTAATGTCCGGGAGGGCCAATGAGCAGTTCTTC. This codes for CASSVMSGRANEQFF.

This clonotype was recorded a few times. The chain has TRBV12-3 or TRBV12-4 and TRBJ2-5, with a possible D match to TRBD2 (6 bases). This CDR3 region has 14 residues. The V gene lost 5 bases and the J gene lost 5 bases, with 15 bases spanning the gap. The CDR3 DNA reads TGTGCCAGCAGTACGGGACTCGGTCTTGAGACCCAGTACTTC. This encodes CASSTGLGLETQYF.

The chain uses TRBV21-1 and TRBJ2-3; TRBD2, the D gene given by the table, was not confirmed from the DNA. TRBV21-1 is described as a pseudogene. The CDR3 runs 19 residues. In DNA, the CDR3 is TGTGCCAGCAGCAAATCAGGGGGAGGGCCCCCCACCTACACAGATACGCAGTATTTT. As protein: CASSKSGGGPPTYTDTQYF.

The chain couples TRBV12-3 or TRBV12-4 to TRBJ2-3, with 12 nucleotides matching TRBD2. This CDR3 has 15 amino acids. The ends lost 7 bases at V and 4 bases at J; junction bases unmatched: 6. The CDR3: CASTLAGGRSDTQYF. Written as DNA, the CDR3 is TGTGCCAGCACGCTAGCGGGGGGGCGTTCAGATACGCAGTATTTT.

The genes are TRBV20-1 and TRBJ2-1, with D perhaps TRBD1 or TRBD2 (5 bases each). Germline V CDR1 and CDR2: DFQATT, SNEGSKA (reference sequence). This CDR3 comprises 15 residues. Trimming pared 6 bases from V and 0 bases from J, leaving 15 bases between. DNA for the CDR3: TGCAGTGCCCCAGGGACCGCAAGCTCCTACAATGAGCAGTTCTTC. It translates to CSAPGTASSYNEQFF.

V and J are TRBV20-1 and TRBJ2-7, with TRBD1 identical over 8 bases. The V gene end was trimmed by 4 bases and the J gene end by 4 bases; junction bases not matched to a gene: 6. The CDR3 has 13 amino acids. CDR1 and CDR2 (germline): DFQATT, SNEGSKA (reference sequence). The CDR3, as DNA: TGCAGTGCTATCCAGGGGGCCGGTTACGAGCAGTACTTC. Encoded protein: CSAIQGAGYEQYF.

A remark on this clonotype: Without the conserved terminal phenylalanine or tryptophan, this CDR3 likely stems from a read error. The CDR3 DNA sequence: TGCAGTGCACCACGGGCTGGAGGTTTCTTCGATACGCAGTATTCT. Its protein product is CSAPRAGGFFDTQYS. The chain recombines TRBV20-1 with TRBJ2-3; tentatively, D is TRBD2 (5 bases). Germline CDR1 DFQATT, CDR2 SNEGSKA (reference sequence). CDR3 size: 15 residues. V lost 6 bases and J 6 bases, leaving 22 bases between the germline ends.

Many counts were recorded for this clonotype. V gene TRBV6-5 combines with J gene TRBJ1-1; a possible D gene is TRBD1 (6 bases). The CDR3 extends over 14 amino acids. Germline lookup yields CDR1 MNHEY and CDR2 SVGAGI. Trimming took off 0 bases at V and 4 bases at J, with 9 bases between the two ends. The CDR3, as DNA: TGTGCCAGCAGTTACTCTACAGGGCCCACTGAAGCTTTCTTT. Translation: CASSYSTGPTEAFF.

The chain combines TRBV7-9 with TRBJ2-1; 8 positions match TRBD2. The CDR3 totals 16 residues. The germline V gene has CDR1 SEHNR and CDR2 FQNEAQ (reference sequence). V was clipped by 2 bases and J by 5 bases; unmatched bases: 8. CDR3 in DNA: TGTGCCAGCAGCTTACGGGGGACTAGATCCGACAATGAGCAGTTCTTC. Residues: CASSLRGTRSDNEQFF.

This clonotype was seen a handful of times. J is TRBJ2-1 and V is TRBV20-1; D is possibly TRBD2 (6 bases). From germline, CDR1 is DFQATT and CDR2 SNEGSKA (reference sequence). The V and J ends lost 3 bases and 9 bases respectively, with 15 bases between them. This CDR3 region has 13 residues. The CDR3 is CSASGDSSGEQFF. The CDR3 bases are TGCAGTGCTAGCGGGGACTCCTCCGGTGAGCAGTTCTTC.

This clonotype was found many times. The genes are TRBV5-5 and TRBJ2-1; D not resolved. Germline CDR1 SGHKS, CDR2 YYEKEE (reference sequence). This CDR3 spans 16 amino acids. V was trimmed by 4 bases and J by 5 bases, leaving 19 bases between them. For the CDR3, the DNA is TGTGCCAGCAGCCGCAATACAGCATTAGTCGACAATGAGCAGTTCTTC. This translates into CASSRNTALVDNEQFF.

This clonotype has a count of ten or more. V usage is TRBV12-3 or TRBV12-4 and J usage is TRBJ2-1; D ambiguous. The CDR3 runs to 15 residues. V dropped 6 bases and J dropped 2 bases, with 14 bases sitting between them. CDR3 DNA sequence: TGTGCCAGCAGACTCGGCATTATCGCCTACAATGAGCAGTTCTTC. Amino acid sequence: CASRLGIIAYNEQFF.

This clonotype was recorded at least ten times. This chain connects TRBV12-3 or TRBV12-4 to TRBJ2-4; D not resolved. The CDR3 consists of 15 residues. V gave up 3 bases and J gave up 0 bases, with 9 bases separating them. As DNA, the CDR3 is TGTGCCAGCAGTTTGGAGAATATAGCCAAAAACATTCAGTACTTC. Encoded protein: CASSLENIAKNIQYF.